Sequencing of this T cell receptor (beta chain) was carried out in a study of blood T cell repertoires in COVID-19. Study-wide context: Samples representing acute and convalescent COVID-19 were sourced from the United States, Italy and Spain. From T cells, B-cell-depleted T cells, or PBMCs came the material, which was cDNA or gDNA.

The CDR3 length is 15 residues. V was clipped by 3 bases and J by 9 bases; unmatched bases: 6. CDR1 KGHSH and CDR2 LQKENI come from the germline V gene. In the study's own analysis: Estimated nucleated cell counts came from reference gene primer amplification. TCRdb's copy holds only in-frame clones and misses some; the assay was immunoSEQ multiplex PCR. That table gives V, J and clone size, and the DNA gave D and trimming. The sample consists of some 170,000 clones, roughly 90% of them appearing once. The chain couples TRBV18 to TRBJ1-6, with 9 bases aligning to TRBD1. This clonotype was obtained from a man aged 55 to 69 with active or convalescent COVID-19. The source material was peripheral blood. CDR3 sequence: CASSPTTTGGSPLHF. In nucleotides, the CDR3 is TGTGCCAGCTCACCCACCACGACAGGGGGTTCACCCCTCCACTTT.